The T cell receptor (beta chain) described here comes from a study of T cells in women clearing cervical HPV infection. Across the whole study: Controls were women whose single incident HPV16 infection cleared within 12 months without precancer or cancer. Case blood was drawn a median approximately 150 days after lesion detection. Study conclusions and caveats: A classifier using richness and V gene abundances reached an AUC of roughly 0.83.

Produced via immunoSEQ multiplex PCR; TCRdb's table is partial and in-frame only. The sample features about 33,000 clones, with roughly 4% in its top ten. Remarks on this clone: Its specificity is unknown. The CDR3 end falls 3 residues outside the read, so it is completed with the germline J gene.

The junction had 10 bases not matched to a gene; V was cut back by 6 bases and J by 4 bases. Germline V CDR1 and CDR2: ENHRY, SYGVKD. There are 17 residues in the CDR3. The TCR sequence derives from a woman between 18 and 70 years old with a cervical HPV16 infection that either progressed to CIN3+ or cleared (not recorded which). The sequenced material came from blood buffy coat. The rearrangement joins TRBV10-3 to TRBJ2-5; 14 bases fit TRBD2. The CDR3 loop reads CAIRPGTSGGPGETQYF. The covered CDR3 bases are TGTGCCATCAGACCCGGGACTAGCGGGGGTCCCGGAGAGACC.